These 5 T cell receptor beta chains originate from one sample sequenced in a study of cytomegalovirus exposure and HLA in healthy donors. Both 60 Vbeta primers and 13 Jbeta primers went into the PCR. Using immunoSEQ multiplex PCR, the repertoire was profiled, and TCRdb retains in-frame clones only, with some absent. The data show about 130,000 clones, approximately 69% seen once. Sequencing was done on a sample of PBMCs. These receptors all come from a man aged 40-55 years in good health and CMV-seropositive.

The chain employs TRBV7-2 and TRBJ1-1, with 7 bases matching TRBD1. CDR3 length: 18 residues. Germline CDR1 and CDR2: SGHTA and FQGNSA. The ends lost 5 bases at V and 6 bases at J; junction bases unmatched: 21. The CDR3 region has the DNA TGTGCCAGCAGCCTCGATGACGGGGCGGCCAGGGGGGTGGCTGAAGCTTTCTTT. It codes for CASSLDDGAARGVAEAFF. Combining the CDR3 with reference TRBV7-2 and TRBJ1-1 gives the whole variable domain GAGVSQSPSNKVTEKGKDVELRCDPISGHTALYWYRQSLGQGLEFLIYFQGNSAPDKSGLPSDRFSAERTGGSVSTLTIQRTQQEDSAVYLCASSLDDGAARGVAEAFFGQGTRLTVV.

J is TRBJ2-7 and V is TRBV2; 7 positions agree with TRBD2. The V segment lost 2 bases and the J segment 2 bases; nucleotides outside the gene matches: 12. The CDR3 runs 17 residues. Germline assignment: CDR1 SNHLY and CDR2 FYNNEI. CDR3 bases: TGTGCCAGCAGTGAACCGGTCAAGACGGGGGGAGCCTACGAGCAGTACTTC. This encodes CASSEPVKTGGAYEQYF.

The chain joins TRBV7-8 to TRBJ2-5; 10 bases are shared with TRBD2. CDR3 size: 16 residues. Trimming cost V 3 bases and J 3 bases; bases outside gene matches: 7. Germline CDR1 is SGHVS and CDR2 is FQNEAQ. CDR3: CASSFMGLAYKETQYF. CDR3 nucleotide sequence: TGTGCCAGCAGCTTTATGGGACTAGCGTACAAAGAGACCCAGTACTTC.

This chain links TRBV7-9 with TRBJ2-2; 11 nucleotides match TRBD1. The J segment lost 5 bases and the V segment lost 6 bases, leaving 5 bases of the junction unmatched. Germline CDR1 SEHNR, CDR2 FQNEAQ (reference sequence). The CDR3 totals 15 residues. CDR3 nucleotides: TGTGCCAGCAGGAAATGGGACAGGGGGACCGGGGAGCTGTTTTTT. Translating gives CASRKWDRGTGELFF.

V and J are TRBV7-8 and TRBJ1-4; 7 positions match TRBD1. This CDR3 is 18 amino acids long. Per the germline V gene, CDR1 is SGHVS and CDR2 is FQNEAQ. Unmatched junction bases numbered 10, after V lost 3 bases and J lost 0 bases. CDR3 region: CASSFAARQGSTNEKLFF. CDR3 in DNA: TGTGCCAGCAGCTTCGCAGCGAGACAGGGCTCAACTAATGAAAAACTGTTTTTT. Supplemented by reference TRBV7-8 and TRBJ1-4, the full variable domain reads GAGVSQSPRYKVAKRGQDVALRCDPISGHVSLFWYQQALGQGPEFLTYFQNEAQLDKSGLPSDRFFAERPEGSVSTLKIQRTQQEDSAVYLCASSFAARQGSTNEKLFFGSGTQLSVL.